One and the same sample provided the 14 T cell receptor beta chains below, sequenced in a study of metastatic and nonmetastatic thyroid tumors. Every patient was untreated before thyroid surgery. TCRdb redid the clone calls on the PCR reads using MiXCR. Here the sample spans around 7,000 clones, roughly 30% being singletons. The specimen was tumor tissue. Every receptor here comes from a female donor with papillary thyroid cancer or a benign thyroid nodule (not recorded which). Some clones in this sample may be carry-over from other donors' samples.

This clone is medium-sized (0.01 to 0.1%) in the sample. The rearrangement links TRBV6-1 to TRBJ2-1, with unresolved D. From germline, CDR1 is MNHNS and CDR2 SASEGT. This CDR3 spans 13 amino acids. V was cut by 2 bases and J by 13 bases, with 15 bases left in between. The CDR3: CASSEYGRPAQFF. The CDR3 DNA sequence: TGTGCCAGCAGTGAATATGGGCGCCCTGCACAGTTCTTC.

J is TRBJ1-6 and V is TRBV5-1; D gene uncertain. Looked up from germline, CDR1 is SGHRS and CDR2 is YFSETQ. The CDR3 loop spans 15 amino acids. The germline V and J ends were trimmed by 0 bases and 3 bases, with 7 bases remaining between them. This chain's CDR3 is CASSLGTVYNSPLHF. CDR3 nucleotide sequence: TGCGCCAGCAGCTTGGGGACGGTCTATAATTCACCCCTCCACTTT.

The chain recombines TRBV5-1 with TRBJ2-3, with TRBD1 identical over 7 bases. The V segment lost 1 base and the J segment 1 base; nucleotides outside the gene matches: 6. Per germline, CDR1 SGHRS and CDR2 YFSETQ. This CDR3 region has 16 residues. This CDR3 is CASSLSQGQGTDTQYF. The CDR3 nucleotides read TGCGCCAGCAGCTTGTCACAAGGACAGGGCACAGATACGCAGTATTTT.

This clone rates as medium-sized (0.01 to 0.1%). CDR3 sequence: CASSIGPGISYEQYF. The CDR3 DNA is TGTGCCAGTAGTATTGGTCCAGGAATATCCTACGAGCAGTACTTC. The chain joins TRBV19 to TRBJ2-7; no firm D call. The ends were cut back, 3 bases at V and 1 base at J, with 13 bases in the middle. This CDR3 has 15 amino acids. Per germline, CDR1 LNHDA and CDR2 SQIVND (reference sequence).

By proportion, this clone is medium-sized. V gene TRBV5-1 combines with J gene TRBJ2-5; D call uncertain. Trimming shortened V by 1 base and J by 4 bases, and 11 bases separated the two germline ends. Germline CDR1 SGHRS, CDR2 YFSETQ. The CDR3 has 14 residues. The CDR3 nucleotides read TGCGCCAGCAGCTTGATCTTCGACGGAGAGACCCAGTACTTC. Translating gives CASSLIFDGETQYF.

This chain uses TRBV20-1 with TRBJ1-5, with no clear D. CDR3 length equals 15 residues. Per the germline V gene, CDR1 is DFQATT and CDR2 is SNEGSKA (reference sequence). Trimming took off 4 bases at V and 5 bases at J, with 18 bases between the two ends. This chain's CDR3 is CSAIKGSEGDQPQHF. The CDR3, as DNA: TGCAGTGCTATTAAAGGGTCCGAGGGCGATCAGCCCCAGCATTTT.

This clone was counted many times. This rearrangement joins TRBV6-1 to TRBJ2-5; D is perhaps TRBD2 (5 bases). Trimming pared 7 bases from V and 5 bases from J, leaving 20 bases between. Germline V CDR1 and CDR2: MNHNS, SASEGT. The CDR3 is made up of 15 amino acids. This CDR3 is CASTRNGVLGETQYF. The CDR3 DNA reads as TGTGCCAGCACACGCAACGGGGTTCTCGGGGAGACCCAGTACTTC.

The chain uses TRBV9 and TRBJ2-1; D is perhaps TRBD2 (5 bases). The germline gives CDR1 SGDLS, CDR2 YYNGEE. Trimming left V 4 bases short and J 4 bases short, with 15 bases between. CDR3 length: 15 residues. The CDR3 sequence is CASSPIGGEYNEQFF. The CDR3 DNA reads TGTGCCAGCAGCCCAATCGGAGGAGAATACAATGAGCAGTTCTTC.

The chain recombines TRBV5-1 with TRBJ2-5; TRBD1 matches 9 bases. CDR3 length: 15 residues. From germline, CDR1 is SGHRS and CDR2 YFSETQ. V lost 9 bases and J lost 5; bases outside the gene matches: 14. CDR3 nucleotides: TGCGCCACCAAGGACACAGGGGGCCGCCAGGAGACCCAGTACTTC. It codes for CATKDTGGRQETQYF.

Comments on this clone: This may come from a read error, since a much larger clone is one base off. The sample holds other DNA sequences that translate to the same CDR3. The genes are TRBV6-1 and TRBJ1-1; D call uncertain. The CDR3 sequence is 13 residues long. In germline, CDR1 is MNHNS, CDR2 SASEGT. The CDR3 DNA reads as TGCGCCAGCAGTCACCGCCTGAACACTGAAGCTTCCTTT. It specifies CASSHRLNTEASF.

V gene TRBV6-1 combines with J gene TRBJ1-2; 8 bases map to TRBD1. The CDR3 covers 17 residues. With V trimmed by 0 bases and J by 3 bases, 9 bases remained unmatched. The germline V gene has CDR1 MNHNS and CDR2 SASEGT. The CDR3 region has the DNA TGTGCCAGCAGTGAAGCGAAGGGACAGGACTACTACTATGGCTACACCTTC. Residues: CASSEAKGQDYYYGYTF.

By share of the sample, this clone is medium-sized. CDR3 in amino acids: CSARTSGGPHSYNEQFF. CDR3 DNA: TGCAGTGCTAGGACTAGCGGGGGCCCCCACTCCTACAATGAGCAGTTCTTC. The rearrangement links TRBV20-1 to TRBJ2-1; 12 positions agree with TRBD2. Losses at the gene ends were 3 bases for V and 0 bases for J; bases not matched to a gene: 6. This CDR3 region has 17 residues. The germline V gene has CDR1 DFQATT and CDR2 SNEGSKA (reference sequence).

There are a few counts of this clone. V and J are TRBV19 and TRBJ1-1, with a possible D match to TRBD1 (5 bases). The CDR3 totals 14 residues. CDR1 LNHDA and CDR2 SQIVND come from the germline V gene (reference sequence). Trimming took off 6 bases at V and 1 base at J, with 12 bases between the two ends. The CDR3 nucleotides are TGTGCCAGTAGAACGCGGGGGGAGAACACTGAAGCTTTCTTT. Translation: CASRTRGENTEAFF.

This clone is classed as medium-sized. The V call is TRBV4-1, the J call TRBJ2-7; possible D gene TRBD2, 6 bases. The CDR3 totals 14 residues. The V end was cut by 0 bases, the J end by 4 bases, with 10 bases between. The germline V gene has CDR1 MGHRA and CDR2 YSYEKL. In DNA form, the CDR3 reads TGCGCCAGCAGCCAAGAGTACGGGGGATACGAGCAGTACTTC. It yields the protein CASSQEYGGYEQYF.